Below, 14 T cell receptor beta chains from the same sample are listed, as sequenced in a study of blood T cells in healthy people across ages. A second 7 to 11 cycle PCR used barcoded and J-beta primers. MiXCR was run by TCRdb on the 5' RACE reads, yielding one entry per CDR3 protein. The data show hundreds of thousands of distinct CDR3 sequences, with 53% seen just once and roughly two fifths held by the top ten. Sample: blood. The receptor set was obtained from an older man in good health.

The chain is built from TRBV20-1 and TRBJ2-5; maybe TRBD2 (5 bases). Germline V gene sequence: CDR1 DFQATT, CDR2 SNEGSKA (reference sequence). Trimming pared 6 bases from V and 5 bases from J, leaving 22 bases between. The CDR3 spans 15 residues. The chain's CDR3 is CSADLLSGRRETQYF. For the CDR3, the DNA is TGCAGTGCCGATCTACTTTCGGGAAGGAGGGAGACCCAGTACTTC.

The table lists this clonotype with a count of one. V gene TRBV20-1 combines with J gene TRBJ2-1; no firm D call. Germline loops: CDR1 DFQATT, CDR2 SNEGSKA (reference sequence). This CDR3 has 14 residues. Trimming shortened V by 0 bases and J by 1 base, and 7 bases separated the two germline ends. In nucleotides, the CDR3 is TGCAGTGCTAGAGATCTCTCGTCCTACAATGAGCAGTTCTTC. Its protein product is CSARDLSSYNEQFF.

CDR3 amino acids: CASSSGQGVFLTGELFF. CDR3 DNA sequence: TGCGCCAGCAGCTCGGGACAGGGGGTATTCCTCACCGGGGAGCTGTTTTTT. This rearrangement joins TRBV5-1 to TRBJ2-2, with 11 bases lining up with TRBD1. Per germline, CDR1 SGHRS and CDR2 YFSETQ. This CDR3 has 17 residues. The V gene end was trimmed by 3 bases and the J gene end by 4 bases; junction bases not matched to a gene: 8.

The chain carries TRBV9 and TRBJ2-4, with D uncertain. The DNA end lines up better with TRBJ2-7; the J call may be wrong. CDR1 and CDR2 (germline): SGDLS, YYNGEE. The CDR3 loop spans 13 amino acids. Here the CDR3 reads CASSVVIGSEQYF. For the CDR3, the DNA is TGTGCCAGCAGCGTAGTGATCGGTAGCGAGCAGTACTTC.

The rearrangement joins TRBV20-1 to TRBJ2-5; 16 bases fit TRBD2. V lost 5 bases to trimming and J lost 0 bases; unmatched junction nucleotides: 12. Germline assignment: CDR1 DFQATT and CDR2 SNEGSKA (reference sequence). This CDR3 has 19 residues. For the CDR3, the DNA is TGCAGTGCTCCACCCTTGGGACTAGCGGGAGGGTCGTACCAAGAGACCCAGTACTTC. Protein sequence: CSAPPLGLAGGSYQETQYF.

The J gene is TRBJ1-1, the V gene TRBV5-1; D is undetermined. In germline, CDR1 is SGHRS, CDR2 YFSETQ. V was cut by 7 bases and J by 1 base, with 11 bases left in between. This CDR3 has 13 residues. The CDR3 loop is CASYRQENTEAFF. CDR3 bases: TGCGCCAGCTATAGACAAGAGAACACTGAAGCTTTCTTT.

CDR3 bases: TGCAGCGTCCCCGGGACAGGGGCCTTAAGGGGCGAGCAGTACTTC. Its translation: CSVPGTGALRGEQYF. V is TRBV29-1 and J is TRBJ2-7; 10 nucleotides match TRBD1. The CDR3 totals 15 residues. Germline V gene sequence: CDR1 SQVTM, CDR2 ANQGSEA. Unmatched junction bases numbered 14, after V lost 6 bases and J lost 6 bases.

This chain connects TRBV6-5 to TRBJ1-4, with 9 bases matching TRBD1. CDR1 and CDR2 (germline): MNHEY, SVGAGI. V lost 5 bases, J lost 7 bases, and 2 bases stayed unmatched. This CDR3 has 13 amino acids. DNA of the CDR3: TGTGCCAGCAGTAGGACAGGGGCTGAAAAACTGTTTTTT. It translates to CASSRTGAEKLFF.

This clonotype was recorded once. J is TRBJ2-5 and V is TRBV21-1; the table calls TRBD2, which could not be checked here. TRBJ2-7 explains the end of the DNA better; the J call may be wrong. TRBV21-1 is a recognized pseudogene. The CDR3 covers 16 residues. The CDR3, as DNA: TGTGCCAGCAGCACTCACCCGGGACTAGATTCCCACGAGCAGTACTTC. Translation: CASSTHPGLDSHEQYF.

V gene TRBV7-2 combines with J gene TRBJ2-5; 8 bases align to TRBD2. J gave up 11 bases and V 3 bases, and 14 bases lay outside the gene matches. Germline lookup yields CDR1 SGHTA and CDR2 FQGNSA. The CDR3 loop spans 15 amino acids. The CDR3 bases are TGTGCCAGCAGCTTGTACCGGGAGGGCCACAATGAGCAGTACTTC. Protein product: CASSLYREGHNEQYF.

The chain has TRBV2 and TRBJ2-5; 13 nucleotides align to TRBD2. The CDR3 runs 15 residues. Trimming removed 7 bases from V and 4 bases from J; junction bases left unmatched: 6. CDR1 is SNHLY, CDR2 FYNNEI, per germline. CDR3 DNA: TGTGCCAGCACGGGACTAGCGGGATCGGTAGAGACCCAGTACTTC. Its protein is CASTGLAGSVETQYF.

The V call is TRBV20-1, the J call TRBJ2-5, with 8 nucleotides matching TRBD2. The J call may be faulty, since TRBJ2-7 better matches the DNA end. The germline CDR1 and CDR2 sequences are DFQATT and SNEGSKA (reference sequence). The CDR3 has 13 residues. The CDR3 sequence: CSAERAGAYEQYF. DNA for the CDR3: TGCAGTGCCGAGAGAGCGGGAGCCTACGAGCAGTACTTC.

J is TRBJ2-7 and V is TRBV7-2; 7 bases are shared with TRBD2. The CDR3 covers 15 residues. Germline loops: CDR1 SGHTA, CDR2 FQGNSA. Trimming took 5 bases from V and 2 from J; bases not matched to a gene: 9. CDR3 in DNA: TGTGCCAGCAGCACGGGACTACTCTTGACCTACGAGCAGTACTTC. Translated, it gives CASSTGLLLTYEQYF.

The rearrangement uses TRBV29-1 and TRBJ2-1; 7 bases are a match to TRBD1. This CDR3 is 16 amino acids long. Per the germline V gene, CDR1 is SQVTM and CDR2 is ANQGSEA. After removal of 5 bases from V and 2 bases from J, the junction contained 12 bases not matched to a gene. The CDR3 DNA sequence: TGCAGCGTTAAAAACCCGGGACAGTCGCCCTACAATGAGCAGTTCTTC. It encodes CSVKNPGQSPYNEQFF.